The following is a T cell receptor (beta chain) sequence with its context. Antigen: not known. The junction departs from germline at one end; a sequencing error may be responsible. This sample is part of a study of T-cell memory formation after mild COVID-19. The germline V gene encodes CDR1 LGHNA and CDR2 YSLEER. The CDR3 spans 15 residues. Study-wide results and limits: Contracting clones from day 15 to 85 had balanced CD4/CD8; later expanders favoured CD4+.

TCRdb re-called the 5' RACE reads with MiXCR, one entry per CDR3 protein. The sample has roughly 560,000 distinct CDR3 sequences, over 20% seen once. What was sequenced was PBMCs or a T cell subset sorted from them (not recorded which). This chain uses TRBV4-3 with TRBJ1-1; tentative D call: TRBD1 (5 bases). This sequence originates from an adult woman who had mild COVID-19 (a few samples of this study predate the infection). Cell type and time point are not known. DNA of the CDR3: TGCGCCAGCAGCCAAGAATTAAGCTACAGGACTGCAGCTTTCTTT. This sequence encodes CASSQELSYRTAAFF.